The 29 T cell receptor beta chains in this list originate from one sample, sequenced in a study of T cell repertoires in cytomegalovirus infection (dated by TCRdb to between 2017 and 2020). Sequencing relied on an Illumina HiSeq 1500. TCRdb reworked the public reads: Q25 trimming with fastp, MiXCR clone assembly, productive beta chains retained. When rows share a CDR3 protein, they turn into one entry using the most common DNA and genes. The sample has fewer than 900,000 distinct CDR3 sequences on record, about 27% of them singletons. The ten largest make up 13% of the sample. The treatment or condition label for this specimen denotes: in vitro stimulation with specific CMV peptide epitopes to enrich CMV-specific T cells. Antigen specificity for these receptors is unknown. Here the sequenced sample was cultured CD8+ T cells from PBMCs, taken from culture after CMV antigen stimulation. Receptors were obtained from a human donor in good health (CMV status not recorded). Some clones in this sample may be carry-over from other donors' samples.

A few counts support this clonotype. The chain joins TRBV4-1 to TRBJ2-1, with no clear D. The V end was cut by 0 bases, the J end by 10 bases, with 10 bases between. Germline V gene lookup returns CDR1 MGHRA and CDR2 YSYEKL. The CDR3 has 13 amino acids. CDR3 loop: CASSQDPVGEQFF. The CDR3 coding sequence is TGCGCCAGCAGCCAAGATCCAGTTGGGGAGCAGTTCTTC.

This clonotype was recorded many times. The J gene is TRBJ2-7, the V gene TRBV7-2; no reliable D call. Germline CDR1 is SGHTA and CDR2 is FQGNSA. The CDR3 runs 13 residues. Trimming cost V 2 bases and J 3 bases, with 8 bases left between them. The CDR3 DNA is TGTGCCAGCAGCTTAACAGTGATCTACGAGCAGTACGTC. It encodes CASSLTVIYEQYV.

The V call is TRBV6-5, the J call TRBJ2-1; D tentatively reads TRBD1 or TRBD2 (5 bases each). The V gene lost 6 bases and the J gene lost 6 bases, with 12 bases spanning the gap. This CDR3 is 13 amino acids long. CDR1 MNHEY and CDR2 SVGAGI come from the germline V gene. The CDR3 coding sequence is TGTGCCAGCAGCTCCGGGACCAGCAATGAGCAGTTCTTC. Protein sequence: CASSSGTSNEQFF.

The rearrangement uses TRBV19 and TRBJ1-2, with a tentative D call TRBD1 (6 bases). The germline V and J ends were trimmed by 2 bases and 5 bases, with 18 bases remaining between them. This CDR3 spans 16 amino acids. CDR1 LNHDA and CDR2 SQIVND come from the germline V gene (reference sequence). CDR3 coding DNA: TGTGCCAGTAGTATATTTACCCAGGGGATTCGGTATGGCTACACCTTC. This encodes CASSIFTQGIRYGYTF.

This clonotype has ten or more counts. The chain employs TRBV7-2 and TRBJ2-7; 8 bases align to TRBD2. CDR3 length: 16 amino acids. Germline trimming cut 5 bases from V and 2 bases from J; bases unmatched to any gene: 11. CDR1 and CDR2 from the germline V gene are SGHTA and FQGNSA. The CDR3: CASSPAGGGPPYEQYV. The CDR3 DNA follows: TGTGCCAGCAGCCCGGCAGGCGGGGGGCCCCCCTACGAGCAGTACGTC.

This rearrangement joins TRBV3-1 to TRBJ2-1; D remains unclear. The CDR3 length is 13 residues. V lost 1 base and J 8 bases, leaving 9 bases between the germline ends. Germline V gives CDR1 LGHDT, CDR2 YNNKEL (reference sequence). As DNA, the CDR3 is TGTGCCAGCAGCCAAGTTGGTCGCGATGAGCAGTTCTTC. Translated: CASSQVGRDEQFF.

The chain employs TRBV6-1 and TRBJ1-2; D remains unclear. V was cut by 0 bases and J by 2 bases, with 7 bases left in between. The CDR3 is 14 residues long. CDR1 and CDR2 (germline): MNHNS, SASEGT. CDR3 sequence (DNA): TGTGCCAGCAGTGAAGCTAGGAGGAACTATGGCTACACCTTC. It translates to CASSEARRNYGYTF.

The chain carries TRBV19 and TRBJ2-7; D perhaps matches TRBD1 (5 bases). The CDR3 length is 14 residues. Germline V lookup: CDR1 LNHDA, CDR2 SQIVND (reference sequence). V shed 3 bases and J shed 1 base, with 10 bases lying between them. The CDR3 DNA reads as TGTGCCAGTAGTATCGGAAGGGGATCCTACGAGCAGTACTTC. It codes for CASSIGRGSYEQYF.

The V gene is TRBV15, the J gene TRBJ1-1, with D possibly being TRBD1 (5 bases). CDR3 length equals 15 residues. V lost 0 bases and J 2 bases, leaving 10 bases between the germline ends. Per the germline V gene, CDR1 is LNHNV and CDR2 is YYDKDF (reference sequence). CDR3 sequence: CATSRDEGLNTEAFF. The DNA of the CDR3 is TGTGCCACCAGCAGAGATGAGGGGCTCAACACTGAAGCTTTCTTT. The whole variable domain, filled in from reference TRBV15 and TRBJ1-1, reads DAMVIQNPRYQVTQFGKPVTLSCSQTLNHNVMYWYQQKSSQAPKLLFHYYDKDFNNEADTPDNFQSRRPNTSFCFLDIRSPGLGDTAMYLCATSRDEGLNTEAFFGQGTRLTVV.

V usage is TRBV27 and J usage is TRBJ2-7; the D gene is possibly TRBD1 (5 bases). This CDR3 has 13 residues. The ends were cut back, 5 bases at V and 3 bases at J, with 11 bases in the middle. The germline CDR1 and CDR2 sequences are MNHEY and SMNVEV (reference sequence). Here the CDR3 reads CASSRGSLYEQYV. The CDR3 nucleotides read TGTGCCAGCAGTAGGGGTTCCCTCTACGAGCAGTACGTC.

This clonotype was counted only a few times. The DNA for the CDR3 is TGTGCCAGCAGTTTCTACGGGGGGAACACCGGGGAGCTGTTTTTT. This codes for CASSFYGGNTGELFF. The chain carries TRBV12-3 or TRBV12-4 and TRBJ2-2, with D maybe TRBD2 (6 bases). V lost 3 bases and J 1 base, leaving 9 bases between the germline ends. The CDR3 is 15 amino acids.

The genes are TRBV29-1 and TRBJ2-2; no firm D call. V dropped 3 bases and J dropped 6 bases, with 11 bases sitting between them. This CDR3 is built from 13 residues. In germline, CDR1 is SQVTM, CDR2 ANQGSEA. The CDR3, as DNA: TGCAGCGTTGAGCCAGGACGGGCCGGGGAGCTGTTTTTT. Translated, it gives CSVEPGRAGELFF.

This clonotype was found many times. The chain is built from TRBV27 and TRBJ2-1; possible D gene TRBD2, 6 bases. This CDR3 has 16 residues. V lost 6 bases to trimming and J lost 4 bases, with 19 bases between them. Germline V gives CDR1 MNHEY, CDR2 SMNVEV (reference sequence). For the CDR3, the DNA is TGTGCCAGCAGCAGTCCCCTGCCGGGGGTTTACAATGAGCAGTTCTTC. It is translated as CASSSPLPGVYNEQFF.

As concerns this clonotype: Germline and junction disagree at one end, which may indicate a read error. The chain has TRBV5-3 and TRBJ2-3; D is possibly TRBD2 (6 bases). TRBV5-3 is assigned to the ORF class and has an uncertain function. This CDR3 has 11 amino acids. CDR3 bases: TGTGCCAGCAGCTTGCGGACTAACGACTATTTT. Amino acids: CASSLRTNDYF.

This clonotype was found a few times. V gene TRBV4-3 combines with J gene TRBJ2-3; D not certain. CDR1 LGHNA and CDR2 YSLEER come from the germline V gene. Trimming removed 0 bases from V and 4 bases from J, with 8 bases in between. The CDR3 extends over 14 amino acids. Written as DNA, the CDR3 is TGCGCCAGCAGCCAAGATTCGCCACCAGATACGCAGTATTTT. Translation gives CASSQDSPPDTQYF.

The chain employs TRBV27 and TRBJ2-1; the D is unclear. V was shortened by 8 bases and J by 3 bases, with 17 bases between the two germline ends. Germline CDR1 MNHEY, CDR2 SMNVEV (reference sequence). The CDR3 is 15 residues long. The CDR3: CASLPGGPYYNEQFF. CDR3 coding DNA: TGTGCCAGCCTCCCGGGTGGGCCCTACTACAATGAGCAGTTCTTC.

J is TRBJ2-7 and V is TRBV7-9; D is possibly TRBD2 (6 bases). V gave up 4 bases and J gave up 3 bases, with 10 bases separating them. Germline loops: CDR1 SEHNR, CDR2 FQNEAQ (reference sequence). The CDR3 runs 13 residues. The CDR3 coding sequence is TGTGCCAGCAGCTCGGGAGAGCGCTACGAGCAGTACGTC. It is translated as CASSSGERYEQYV.

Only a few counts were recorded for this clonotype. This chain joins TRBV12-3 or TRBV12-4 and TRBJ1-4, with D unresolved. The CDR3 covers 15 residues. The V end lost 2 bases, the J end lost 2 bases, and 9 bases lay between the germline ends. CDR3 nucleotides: TGTGCCAGCAGTTTAAAAGTAGGGACTAATGAAAAACTGTTTTTT. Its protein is CASSLKVGTNEKLFF.

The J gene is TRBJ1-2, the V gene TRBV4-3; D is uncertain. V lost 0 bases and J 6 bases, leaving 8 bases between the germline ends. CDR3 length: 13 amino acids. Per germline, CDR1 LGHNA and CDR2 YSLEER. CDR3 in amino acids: CASSQELVDGYTF. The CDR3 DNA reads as TGCGCCAGCAGCCAAGAATTAGTTGATGGCTACACCTTC.

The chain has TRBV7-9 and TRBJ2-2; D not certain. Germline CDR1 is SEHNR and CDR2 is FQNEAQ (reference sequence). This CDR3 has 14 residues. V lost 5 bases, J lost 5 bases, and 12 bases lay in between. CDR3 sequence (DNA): TGTGCCAGCAGCGCTACGGCGGAGACCGGGGAGCTGTTTTTT. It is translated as CASSATAETGELFF.

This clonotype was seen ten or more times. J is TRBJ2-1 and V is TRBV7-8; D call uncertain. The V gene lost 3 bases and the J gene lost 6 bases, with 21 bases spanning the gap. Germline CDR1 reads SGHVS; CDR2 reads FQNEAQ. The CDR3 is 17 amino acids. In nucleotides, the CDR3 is TGTGCCAGCAGCTTGGCCCCCCGCCGGCCCAACCTCAATGAGCAGTTCTTC. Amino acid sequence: CASSLAPRRPNLNEQFF.

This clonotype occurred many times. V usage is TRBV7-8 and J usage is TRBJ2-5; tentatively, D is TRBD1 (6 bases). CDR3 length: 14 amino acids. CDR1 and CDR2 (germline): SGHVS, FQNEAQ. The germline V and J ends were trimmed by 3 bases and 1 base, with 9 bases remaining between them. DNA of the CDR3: TGTGCCAGCAGCTTCGAAGGGGGCCAAGAGACCCAGTACTTC. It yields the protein CASSFEGGQETQYF.

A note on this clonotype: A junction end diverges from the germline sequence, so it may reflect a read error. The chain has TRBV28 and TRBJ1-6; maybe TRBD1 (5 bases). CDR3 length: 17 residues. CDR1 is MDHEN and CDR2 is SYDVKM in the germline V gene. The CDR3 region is CASSLRQSSSYSSPLHF. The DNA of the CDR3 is TGTGCCAGCAGTTTGCGACAGAGTAGCTCCTATAGTTCACCCCTCCACTTT.

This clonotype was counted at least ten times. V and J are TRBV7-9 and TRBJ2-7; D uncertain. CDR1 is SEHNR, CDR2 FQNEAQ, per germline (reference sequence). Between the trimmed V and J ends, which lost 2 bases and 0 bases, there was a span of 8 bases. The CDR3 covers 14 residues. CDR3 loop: CASSLCTYSYEQYV. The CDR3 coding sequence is TGTGCCAGCAGCTTATGCACCTACTCCTACGAGCAGTACGTC.

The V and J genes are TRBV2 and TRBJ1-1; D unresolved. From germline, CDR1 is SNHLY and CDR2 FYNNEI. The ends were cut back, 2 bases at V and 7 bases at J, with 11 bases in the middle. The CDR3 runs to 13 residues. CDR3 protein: CASSERSRDEAFF. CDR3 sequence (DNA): TGTGCCAGCAGTGAAAGGTCGAGGGATGAAGCTTTCTTT. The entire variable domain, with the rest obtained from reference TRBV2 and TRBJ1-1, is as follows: EPEVTQTPSHQVTQMGQEVILRCVPISNHLYFYWYRQILGQKVEFLVSFYNNEISEKSEIFDDQFSVERPDGSNFTLKIRSTKLEDSAMYFCASSERSRDEAFFGQGTRLTVV.

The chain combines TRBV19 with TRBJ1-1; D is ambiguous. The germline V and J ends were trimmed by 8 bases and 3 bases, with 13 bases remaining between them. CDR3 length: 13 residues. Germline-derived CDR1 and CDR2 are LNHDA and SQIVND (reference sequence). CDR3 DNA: TGTGCCAGTTCTGTGATGAGTTACACTGAAGCTTTCTTT. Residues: CASSVMSYTEAFF.

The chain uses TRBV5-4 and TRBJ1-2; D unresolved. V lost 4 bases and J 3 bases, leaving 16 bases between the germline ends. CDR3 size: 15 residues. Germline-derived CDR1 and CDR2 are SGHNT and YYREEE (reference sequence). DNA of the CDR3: TGTGCCAGCAGCCCAGAGGAATATACCTACTATGGCTACACCTTC. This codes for CASSPEEYTYYGYTF. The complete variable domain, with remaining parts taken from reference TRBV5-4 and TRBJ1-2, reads ETGVTQSPTHLIKTRGQQVTLRCSSQSGHNTVSWYQQALGQGPQFIFQYYREEENGRGNFPPRFSGLQFPNYSSELNVNALELDDSALYLCASSPEEYTYYGYTFGSGTRLTVV.

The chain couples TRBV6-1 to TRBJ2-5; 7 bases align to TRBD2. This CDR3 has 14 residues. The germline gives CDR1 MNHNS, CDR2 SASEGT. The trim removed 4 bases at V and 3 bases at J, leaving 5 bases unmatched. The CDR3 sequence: CASSGRGGEETQYF. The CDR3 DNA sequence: TGTGCCAGCAGTGGAAGGGGAGGGGAAGAGACCCAGTACTTC.

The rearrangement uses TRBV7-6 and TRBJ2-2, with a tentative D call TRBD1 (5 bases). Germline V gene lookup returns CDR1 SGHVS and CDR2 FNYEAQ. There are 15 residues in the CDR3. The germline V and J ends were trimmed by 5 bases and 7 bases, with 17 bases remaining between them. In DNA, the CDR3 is TGTGCCAGCAGCGAAGGAGTAGGGGTAGGCGGGGAGCTGTTTTTT. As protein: CASSEGVGVGGELFF.